This TCR beta chain was documented in a study of naive and memory T cell subsets. The CDR3 covers 13 residues. Germline-derived CDR1 and CDR2 are LGHDT and YNNKEL (reference sequence). Trimming took off 4 bases at V and 5 bases at J, with 9 bases between the two ends. TCR cDNA received a 3' ligated oligonucleotide that carried a UMI. Ligated cDNA underwent four rounds of PCR with nested alpha and beta constant region primers and SP2. TCRdb used MiXCR to reprocess the 5' RACE reads, holding one entry per CDR3 protein. The table records 45,000 to 55,000 distinct CDR3 sequences, 4.7% of them present only once. This clonotype appeared a few times.

This chain joins TRBV3-1 and TRBJ2-1, with unresolved D. The TCR sequence derives from a female donor in good health. The CDR3: CASSLGDNNEQFF. The CDR3, as DNA: TGTGCCAGCAGCCTGGGCGATAACAATGAGCAGTTCTTC.